The T cell receptor beta chain described here comes from a study of blood T cell repertoires in COVID-19. Study information: PBMCs, B-cell-depleted T cells, or T cells were the source of the cDNA or gDNA that made up the material.

Germline loops: CDR1 SGHNT, CDR2 YYREEE (reference sequence). The CDR3 spans 12 residues. V lost 4 bases to trimming and J lost 7 bases, with 11 bases between them. Under the authors' procedure: Estimation of nucleated cell counts relied on the amplification of reference gene primers. Repertoires were generated with immunoSEQ multiplex PCR, while TCRdb's copy carries only in-frame clones and drops some. That table gives V, J and clone size, and the DNA gave D and trimming. Of under 250,000 clones listed, 65% to 90% are singletons. The cohort comprised adults aged about 18 to 100 years residing in approximately 25 US areas. Participant reports of clinical history set cohort assignment.

The V and J genes are TRBV5-4 and TRBJ1-2; D possibly corresponds to TRBD1 (6 bases). The TCR originated in a woman in her 50s with acute COVID-19. The sequencing input was PBMCs or T cells enriched from blood (not recorded which). Here the CDR3 reads CASSPDSFGYTF. The CDR3 DNA follows: TGTGCCAGCAGCCCGGACAGTTTTGGCTACACCTTC.